The clone carrying this TCR beta chain was seen many times. Its antigen is as yet unknown. This entry belongs to a study of post-analysis software for immune sequencing data. Whole-study results and caveats: The study found TRBV5-6, TRBV5-1 and TRBV20-1 among about five TRBV segments more frequent in patients than controls.

CDR3 length: 15 amino acids. V trimming: 4 bases; J trimming: 2 bases; junction bases outside the gene matches: 6. Germline V gives CDR1 SGHRS, CDR2 YFSETQ. cDNA libraries for TCR beta contained unique molecular identifiers. Using its own MiXCR run on the PCR reads, TCRdb lists one record per CDR3 protein. The table lists approximately 360,000 distinct CDR3 sequences, around 37% of them singletons. This sequence joins TRBV5-1 and TRBJ2-3, with 8 bases that match TRBD2. The TCR comes from a girl aged 5 to 17 with multiple sclerosis. Material: blood. CDR3 in DNA: TGCGCCAGCAGCCTATCGGGGGGGTCCACAGATACGCAGTATTTT. Translating gives CASSLSGGSTDTQYF.